One sample yielded the 4 T cell receptor beta chains listed below, sequenced in a study of shared clonotypes between healthy human individuals. Libraries were prepared by immunoSEQ multiplex PCR; TCRdb keeps only in-frame clonotypes and omits some of them. Of around 450,000 clones in the sample, around 75% were seen once. Sequencing used PBMCs. The origin of the receptors is a woman in her thirties or forties in good health. Some clones in this sample may be carry-over from other donors' samples.

This clone was found a few times. The J gene is TRBJ2-4, the V gene TRBV28; the D gene is possibly TRBD1 (6 bases). The V end was cut by 7 bases, the J end by 6 bases, with 16 bases between. The germline gives CDR1 MDHEN, CDR2 SYDVKM. The CDR3 has 14 residues. CDR3: CASTTPGHLNIQYF. In DNA, the CDR3 is TGTGCCAGCACTACGCCGGGACACTTAAACATTCAGTACTTC.

The chain recombines TRBV27 with TRBJ2-3; D ambiguous. The CDR3 runs 12 residues. Germline V gene sequence: CDR1 MNHEY, CDR2 SMNVEV (reference sequence). Deletions cut 5 bases from V and 6 bases from J, with 9 bases between. The CDR3 DNA reads as TGTGCCAGCAGTCCCCGGCGGGATACGCAGTATTTT. As protein: CASSPRRDTQYF.

The chain employs TRBV18 and TRBJ1-4, with 8 bases lining up with TRBD1. This CDR3 region has 14 residues. From germline, CDR1 is KGHSH and CDR2 LQKENI. V lost 1 base to trimming and J lost 8 bases; unmatched junction nucleotides: 3. CDR3 amino acids: CASSPRTGWEKLFF. The CDR3 DNA reads as TGTGCCAGCTCACCACGGACAGGGTGGGAAAAACTGTTTTTT.

The genes are TRBV5-1 and TRBJ2-3; unclear D gene. CDR3 length: 14 residues. Germline CDR1 is SGHRS and CDR2 is YFSETQ. V was trimmed by 0 bases and J by 2 bases, leaving 7 bases between them. Written as DNA, the CDR3 is TGCGCCAGCAGCTTGGTGCCCCTCACAGATACGCAGTATTTT. This encodes CASSLVPLTDTQYF.